The source of this T cell receptor (beta chain) is a study of blood T cell repertoires in COVID-19. Germline lookup yields CDR1 LNHDA and CDR2 SQIVND (reference sequence). Trimming took 0 bases from V and 3 from J, leaving 14 bases between them. The CDR3 is made up of 17 amino acids. Per the original methods: The authors estimated nucleated cell counts from reference gene primer amplification. The protocol was immunoSEQ multiplex PCR, while the TCRdb copy is restricted to in-frame clones and leaves out a portion. D and trimming come from the DNA, and the V and J calls and clone size come from that table. The table records 50,000 or so clones, 75% to 85% of them present only once.

The sequence was collected from a man aged 40-55 years with acute or convalescent COVID-19. V usage is TRBV19 and J usage is TRBJ2-2; maybe TRBD1 (5 bases). Sample: peripheral blood. The CDR3 loop is CASSIDVGVGYTGELFF. The CDR3 region has the DNA TGTGCCAGTAGTATAGATGTAGGGGTAGGGTACACCGGGGAGCTGTTTTTT.